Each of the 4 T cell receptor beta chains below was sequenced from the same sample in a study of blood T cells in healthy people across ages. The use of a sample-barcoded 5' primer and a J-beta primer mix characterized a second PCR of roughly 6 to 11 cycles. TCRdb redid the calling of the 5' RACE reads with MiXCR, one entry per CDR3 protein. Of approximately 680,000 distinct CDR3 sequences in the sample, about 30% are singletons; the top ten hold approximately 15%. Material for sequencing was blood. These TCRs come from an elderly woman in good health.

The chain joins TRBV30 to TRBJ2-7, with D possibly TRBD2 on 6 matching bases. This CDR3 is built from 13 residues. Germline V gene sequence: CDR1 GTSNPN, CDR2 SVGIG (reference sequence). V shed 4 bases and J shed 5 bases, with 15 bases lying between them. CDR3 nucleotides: TGTGCCTGGAACCCCGGGGGTATGCACGAGCAGTACTTC. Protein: CAWNPGGMHEQYF.

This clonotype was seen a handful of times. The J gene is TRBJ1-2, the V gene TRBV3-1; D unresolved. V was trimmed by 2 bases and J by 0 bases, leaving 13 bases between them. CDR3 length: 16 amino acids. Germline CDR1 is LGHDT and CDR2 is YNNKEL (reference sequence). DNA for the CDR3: TGTGCCAGCAGCCAATGGAAGAAGGGAACTAACTATGGCTACACCTTC. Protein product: CASSQWKKGTNYGYTF. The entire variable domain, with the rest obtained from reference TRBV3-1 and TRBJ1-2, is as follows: DTAVSQTPKYLVTQMGNDKSIKCEQNLGHDTMYWYKQDSKKFLKIMFSYNNKELIINETVPNRFSPKSPDKAHLNLHINSLELGDSAVYFCASSQWKKGTNYGYTFGSGTRLTVV.

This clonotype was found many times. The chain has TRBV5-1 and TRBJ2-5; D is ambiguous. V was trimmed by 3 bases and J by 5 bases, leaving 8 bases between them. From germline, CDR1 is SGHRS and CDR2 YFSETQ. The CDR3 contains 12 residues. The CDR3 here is CASSSPRETQYF. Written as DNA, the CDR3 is TGCGCCAGCAGCTCCCCGCGGGAGACCCAGTACTTC.

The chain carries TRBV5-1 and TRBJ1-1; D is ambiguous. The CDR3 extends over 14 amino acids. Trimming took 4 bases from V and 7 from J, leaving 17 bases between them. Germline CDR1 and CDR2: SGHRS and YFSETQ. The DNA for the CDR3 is TGCGCCAGCAGCCTACCGACTTCGTCGGGTGAAGCTTTCTTT. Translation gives CASSLPTSSGEAFF.